Listed below are T cell receptor beta chains from one sample, sequenced in a study of blood T cell repertoires in COVID-19. Generated by immunoSEQ multiplex PCR, the TCRdb table keeps only in-frame clones and is missing some. The table includes around 220,000 clones, around 90% detected once. The sample consisted of PBMCs or T cells enriched from blood (not recorded which). The origin of the receptors is a woman aged 18 to 35 who had recovered from COVID-19. CDR3s leave out the opening cysteine and the closing phenylalanine or tryptophan. A D gene is named only where the DNA matches it firmly.

d_call,j_call,v_call,cdr3_aa
NA,TRBJ2-7,TRBV27,ASSLEAGARREQY
TRBD1,TRBJ1-2,TRBV4-1,ASSHHKEGAPVYGYT
NA,TRBJ1-2,TRBV20-1,SEGDGYT
NA,TRBJ1-3,TRBV10-3,AISDVAGNTIY
NA,TRBJ1-4,TRBV15,ATSGRWRGEKLF
TRBD2,TRBJ2-5,TRBV10-2,ASSGGLAGVAETQY
NA,TRBJ2-7,TRBV27,ASSNRGLSYEQY
NA,TRBJ2-5,TRBV5-1,ASSFVSGQETQY
TRBD1,TRBJ1-1,TRBV10-3,AISDPRGDTEAF
TRBD2,TRBJ2-2,TRBV5-1,ASTVSKTSGSSGELF
TRBD1,TRBJ2-3,TRBV15,ATSRDLPGQGKDTQY
NA,TRBJ1-5,TRBV11-2,ASTLDSSGPQH
TRBD1,TRBJ2-1,TRBV24-1,ATSGTGTGLYNEQF
NA,TRBJ2-2,TRBV6-5,ASTIEGNTGELF
TRBD2,TRBJ2-3,TRBV10-3,ASMEGLAGRNTQY
TRBD1,TRBJ1-4,TRBV9,ASSQGAQITNEKLF
NA,TRBJ1-2,TRBV29-1,SVERRNYGYT
NA,TRBJ1-1,TRBV12-3/TRBV12-4,ASSFSGATEAF
TRBD1,TRBJ1-1,TRBV28,ASRGTGVAAF
NA,TRBJ2-1,TRBV1,TSSQKDRGRYNEQF
TRBD1,TRBJ2-1,TRBV18,ASSRNSGGRNEQF
TRBD2,TRBJ2-7,TRBV6-5,ASSTGGNEQY
TRBD1,TRBJ1-2,TRBV6-5,ASSPRQGGYGYT
TRBD1,TRBJ1-4,TRBV2,ASSDWTGSASTNEKLF
TRBD1,TRBJ1-2,TRBV6-1,ASSEDGQDYGYT
NA,TRBJ2-7,TRBV28,ASSLAWMGSSYEQY
TRBD2,TRBJ2-3,TRBV7-2,ASSVAGASTDTQY
NA,TRBJ1-1,TRBV18,ASSPLVSNTEAF
NA,TRBJ1-4,TRBV25-1,ASMALSEEKLF
TRBD1,TRBJ2-7,TRBV5-1,ASSPKGQGPREQY
TRBD2,TRBJ2-1,TRBV11-1,ASSPGLAGRYNEQF
TRBD2,TRBJ2-7,TRBV20-1,SASGAWATSALSAYEQY
TRBD1,TRBJ1-1,TRBV7-8,ASSVTTGPTVAAF
NA,TRBJ2-1,TRBV3-1/TRBV3-2,ASSLSVLNEQF
NA,TRBJ1-2,TRBV6-5,ASRPDTSYGYT
TRBD2,TRBJ2-5,TRBV9,ASSVGVGRGGETQY
TRBD1,TRBJ1-6,TRBV6-5,ASRPTGEYNSPLH
TRBD2,TRBJ2-3,TRBV7-9,ASSFQLPRGGLVPDTQY
TRBD2,TRBJ2-3,TRBV3-1/TRBV3-2,ASSQGGGGKDTQY
TRBD2,TRBJ2-7,TRBV13,ASSHTAGGSSYEQY
NA,TRBJ2-3,TRBV9,ASSVGQPGDTQY
TRBD1,TRBJ1-1,TRBV11-2,ASSSTPTGYTEAF